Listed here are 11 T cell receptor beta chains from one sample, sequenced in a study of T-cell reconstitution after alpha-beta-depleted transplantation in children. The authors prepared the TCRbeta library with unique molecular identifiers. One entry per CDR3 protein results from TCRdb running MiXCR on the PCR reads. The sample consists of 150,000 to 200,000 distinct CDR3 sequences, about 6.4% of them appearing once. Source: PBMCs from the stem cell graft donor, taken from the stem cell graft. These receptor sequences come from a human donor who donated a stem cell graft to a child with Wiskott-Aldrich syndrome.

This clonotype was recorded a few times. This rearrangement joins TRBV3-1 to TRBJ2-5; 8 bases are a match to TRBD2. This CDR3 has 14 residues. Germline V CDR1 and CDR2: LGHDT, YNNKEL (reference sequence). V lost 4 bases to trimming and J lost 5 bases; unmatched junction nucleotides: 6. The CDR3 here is CASSPLPGGETQYF. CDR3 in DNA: TGTGCCAGCAGCCCTCTGCCGGGAGGGGAGACCCAGTACTTC.

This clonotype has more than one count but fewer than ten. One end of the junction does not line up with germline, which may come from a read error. CDR3 sequence: CCARAEVEGGTKQYF. CDR3 DNA: TGCTGTGCTAGGGCTGAAGTGGAGGGGGGGACAAAGCAGTACTTC. J is TRBJ2-7 and V is TRBV20-1, with D possibly matching TRBD2 (7 bases). The CDR3 extends over 15 amino acids. Germline V gene sequence: CDR1 DFQATT, CDR2 SNEGSKA (reference sequence).

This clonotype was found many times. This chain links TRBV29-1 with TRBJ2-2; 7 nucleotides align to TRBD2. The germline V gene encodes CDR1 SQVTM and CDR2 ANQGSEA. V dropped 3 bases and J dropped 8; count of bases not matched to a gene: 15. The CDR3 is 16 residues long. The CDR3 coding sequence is TGCAGCGTTGAGTCAACCTTGGGGGGAGGGCCGGGGGAGCTGTTTTTT. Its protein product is CSVESTLGGGPGELFF.

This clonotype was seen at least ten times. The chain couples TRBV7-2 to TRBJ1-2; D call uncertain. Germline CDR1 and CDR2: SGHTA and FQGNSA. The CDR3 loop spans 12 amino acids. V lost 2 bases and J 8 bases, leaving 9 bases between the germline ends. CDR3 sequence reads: CASSLSPGGYTF. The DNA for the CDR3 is TGTGCCAGCAGCTTAAGTCCGGGAGGCTACACCTTC.

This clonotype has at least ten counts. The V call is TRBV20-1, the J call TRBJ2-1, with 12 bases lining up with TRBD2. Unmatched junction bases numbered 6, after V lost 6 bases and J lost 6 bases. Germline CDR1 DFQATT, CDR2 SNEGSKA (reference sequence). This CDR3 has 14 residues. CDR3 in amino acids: CSALRTSGINEQFF. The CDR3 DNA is TGCAGTGCCCTACGGACTAGCGGGATCAATGAGCAGTTCTTC.

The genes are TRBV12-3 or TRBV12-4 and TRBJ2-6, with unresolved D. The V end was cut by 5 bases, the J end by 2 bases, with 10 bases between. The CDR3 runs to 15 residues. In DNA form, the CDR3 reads TGTGCCAGCAGTCCCATGAGGACTGGGGCCAACGTCCTGACTTTC. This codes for CASSPMRTGANVLTF.

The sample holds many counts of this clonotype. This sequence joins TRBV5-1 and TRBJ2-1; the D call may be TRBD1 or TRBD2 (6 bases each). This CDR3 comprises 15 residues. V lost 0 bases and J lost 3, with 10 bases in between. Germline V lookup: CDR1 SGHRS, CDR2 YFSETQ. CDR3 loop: CASSLAEGGYNEQFF. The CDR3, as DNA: TGCGCCAGCAGCTTGGCGGAGGGGGGCTACAATGAGCAGTTCTTC.

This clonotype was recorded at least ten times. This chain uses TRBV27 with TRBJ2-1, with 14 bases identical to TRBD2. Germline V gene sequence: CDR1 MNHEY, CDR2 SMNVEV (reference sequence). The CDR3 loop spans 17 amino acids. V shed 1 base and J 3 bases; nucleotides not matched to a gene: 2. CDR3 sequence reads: CASSLLGTSGSYNEQFF. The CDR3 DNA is TGTGCCAGCAGTTTATTGGGGACTAGCGGGAGCTACAATGAGCAGTTCTTC.

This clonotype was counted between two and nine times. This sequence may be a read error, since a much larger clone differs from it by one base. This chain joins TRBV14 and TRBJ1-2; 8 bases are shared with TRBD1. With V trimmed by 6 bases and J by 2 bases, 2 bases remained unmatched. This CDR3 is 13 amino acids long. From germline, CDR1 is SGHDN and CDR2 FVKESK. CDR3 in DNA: TGTGCCAGCAGTCGACAGGGGAACTATGGCTACACCTTC. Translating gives CASSRQGNYGYTF.

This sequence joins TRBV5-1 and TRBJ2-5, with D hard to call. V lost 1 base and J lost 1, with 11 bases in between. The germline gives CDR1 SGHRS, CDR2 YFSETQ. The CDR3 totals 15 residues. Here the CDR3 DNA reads TGCGCCAGCAGCTTGCAAGACATTCCCCAAGAGACCCAGTACTTC. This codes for CASSLQDIPQETQYF.

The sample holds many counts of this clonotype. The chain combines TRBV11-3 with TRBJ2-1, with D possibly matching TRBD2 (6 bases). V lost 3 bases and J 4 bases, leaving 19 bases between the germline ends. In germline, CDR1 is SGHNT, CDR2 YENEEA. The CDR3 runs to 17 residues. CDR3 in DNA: TGTGCCAGCAGCTTTGCAGGAGGGCTAGCGCTTTACAATGAGCAGTTCTTC. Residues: CASSFAGGLALYNEQFF.